Shown below are 22 T cell receptor beta chains from a single sample sequenced in a study of naive and memory T cell subsets. The SP2 primer and nested alpha and beta constant region primers amplified ligated cDNA in four rounds. TCRdb re-analysed the 5' RACE reads in MiXCR, keeping a single row per CDR3 protein. Of about 48,000 distinct CDR3 sequences in the sample, approximately 4.8% were seen once. A UMI-containing oligonucleotide was joined by 3' ligation to the TCR cDNA template. These receptors originate from a female donor in good health.

The chain has TRBV7-9 and TRBJ2-1, with D possibly being TRBD2 (5 bases). Looked up from germline, CDR1 is SEHNR and CDR2 is FQNEAQ (reference sequence). Trimming pared 1 base from V and 15 bases from J, leaving 16 bases between. The CDR3 consists of 13 residues. The CDR3 DNA is TGTGCCAGCAGCTTAGAATGTCGGGGTAAAACGTTCTTC. Its protein is CASSLECRGKTFF.

The rearrangement uses TRBV12-3 or TRBV12-4 and TRBJ1-2; D perhaps matches TRBD1 (5 bases). The length of the CDR3 is 13 residues. V shed 8 bases and J shed 0 bases, with 10 bases lying between them. Here the CDR3 DNA reads TGTGCCAGCGGGGCAGGGCCTAACTATGGCTACACCTTC. Translating it yields CASGAGPNYGYTF.

This clonotype was counted at least ten times. This chain uses TRBV2 with TRBJ2-5; D is perhaps TRBD1 or TRBD2 (5 bases each). Germline lookup yields CDR1 SNHLY and CDR2 FYNNEI. V was clipped by 5 bases and J by 1 base, with 11 bases between them. The CDR3 is 14 amino acids. The CDR3 here is CASSNQGPQETQYF. CDR3 sequence (DNA): TGTGCCAGCAGTAACCAGGGACCCCAAGAGACCCAGTACTTC. The full variable domain, rest sourced from reference TRBV2 and TRBJ2-5, is EPEVTQTPSHQVTQMGQEVILRCVPISNHLYFYWYRQILGQKVEFLVSFYNNEISEKSEIFDDQFSVERPDGSNFTLKIRSTKLEDSAMYFCASSNQGPQETQYFGPGTRLLVL.

This clonotype has more than one count but fewer than ten. V gene TRBV27 combines with J gene TRBJ1-6; no clear D gene. The CDR3 runs 17 residues. Germline values: CDR1 MNHEY, CDR2 SMNVEV (reference sequence). Trimming left V 6 bases short and J 0 bases short, with 15 bases between. CDR3 residues: CASSSSGRSSYNSPLHF. CDR3 coding DNA: TGTGCCAGCAGCTCCTCTGGCCGAAGCTCCTATAATTCACCCCTCCACTTT.

In regard to this clonotype: This sequence may be a read error, since a much larger clone differs from it by one base. The V call is TRBV7-9, the J call TRBJ2-2; 10 bases line up with TRBD1. Germline V gene lookup returns CDR1 SEHNR and CDR2 FQNEAQ (reference sequence). Unmatched junction bases numbered 16, after V lost 5 bases and J lost 7 bases. This CDR3 contains 18 residues. CDR3 nucleotides: TGTGCCAGCAGCCCCCAGTTTCCCGGGACAGGGGTAATCGGGGAGCTGTTTTTT. Its translation: CASSPQFPGTGVIGELFF.

This clonotype was counted many times. The chain joins TRBV24-1 to TRBJ2-6; D is possibly TRBD1 (5 bases). V was cut by 3 bases and J by 3 bases, with 11 bases left in between. This CDR3 is built from 16 residues. CDR1 and CDR2 (germline): KGHDR, SFDVKD. Written as DNA, the CDR3 is TGTGCCACCAGTGATGCAGGGTCCGGTGGGGCCAACGTCCTGACTTTC. Translating gives CATSDAGSGGANVLTF.

This clonotype has a count of ten or more. This chain links TRBV28 with TRBJ1-2; weak D call: TRBD1 (6 bases). The germline V gene has CDR1 MDHEN and CDR2 SYDVKM. The CDR3 extends over 17 amino acids. The germline V and J ends were trimmed by 6 bases and 5 bases, with 25 bases remaining between them. DNA of the CDR3: TGTGCCAGCAGACCACGACCGGGACACCACGCAGGATATGGCTACACCTTC. Encoded protein: CASRPRPGHHAGYGYTF.

The J gene is TRBJ1-1, the V gene TRBV6-5; tentative D call: TRBD1 (6 bases). CDR1 and CDR2 (germline): MNHEY, SVGAGI. Trimming took 3 bases from V and 10 from J, leaving 15 bases between them. The CDR3 extends over 13 amino acids. In DNA, the CDR3 is TGTGCCAGCAGTTATGAACAGGGCGGAGGAGCTTTCTTT. Its translation is CASSYEQGGGAFF.

Worth noting for this clonotype: A much larger clone sits a single nucleotide away, making a read error possible. The chain has TRBV18 and TRBJ2-7; 9 bases map to TRBD1. The germline V gene encodes CDR1 KGHSH and CDR2 LQKENI. The CDR3 is 15 amino acids. The ends lost 2 bases at V and 5 bases at J; junction bases unmatched: 7. The CDR3 bases are TGTGCCAGCTCACCAACTCCGGACAGGGGTCACGAGCAGTACTTC. Encoded protein: CASSPTPDRGHEQYF.

Ten or more counts support this clonotype. CDR3: CASSDGQGADTQYF. The CDR3 DNA is TGTGCCAGCAGTGACGGACAGGGGGCAGATACGCAGTATTTT. V usage is TRBV6-4 and J usage is TRBJ2-3; 10 bases match TRBD1. The CDR3 runs to 14 residues. The germline gives CDR1 MRHNA, CDR2 SNTAGT. V dropped 2 bases and J dropped 4; count of bases not matched to a gene: 0.

This clonotype was seen a handful of times. The chain combines TRBV20-1 with TRBJ1-4; D ambiguous. Deletions cut 6 bases from V and 5 bases from J, with 13 bases between. CDR3 size: 13 residues. Per the germline V gene, CDR1 is DFQATT and CDR2 is SNEGSKA (reference sequence). The CDR3 nucleotides read TGCAGTGCGGCGGAGGGTGCGAATGAAAAACTGTTTTTT. Its translation: CSAAEGANEKLFF.

This clonotype has ten or more counts. The chain has TRBV19 and TRBJ2-7, with unresolved D. The CDR3 runs 15 residues. Germline loops: CDR1 LNHDA, CDR2 SQIVND (reference sequence). Trimming shortened V by 3 bases and J by 5 bases, and 17 bases separated the two germline ends. This CDR3 is CASSIIPGPNHEQYF. The CDR3 DNA follows: TGTGCCAGTAGTATCATCCCCGGGCCGAACCACGAGCAGTACTTC.

This clonotype was recorded many times. V is TRBV20-1 and J is TRBJ2-7, with 15 bases that match TRBD2. This CDR3 is built from 14 residues. J gave up 4 bases and V 6 bases, and 4 bases lay outside the gene matches. Germline V gene lookup returns CDR1 DFQATT and CDR2 SNEGSKA (reference sequence). CDR3 region: CSARTSGRGYEQYF. In nucleotides, the CDR3 is TGCAGTGCCCGGACTAGCGGGAGGGGTTACGAGCAGTACTTC.

This clonotype was observed a handful of times. The CDR3, as DNA: TGTGCCAGCAGTGAATCTAGGGGGATAGGACTAGCGATCCCAGAGACCCAGTACTTC. It codes for CASSESRGIGLAIPETQYF. V and J are TRBV25-1 and TRBJ2-5, with 9 bases fitting TRBD2. The V and J ends lost 1 base and 4 bases, in that order; junction bases with no gene match: 16. The CDR3 is 19 residues long. Per the germline V gene, CDR1 is MGHDK and CDR2 is SYGVNS.

This clonotype was counted at least ten times. V gene TRBV20-1 combines with J gene TRBJ2-5; 8 positions agree with TRBD2. CDR3 length: 14 amino acids. Trimming at V came to 4 bases and at J to 0 bases, leaving 4 bases not matched to a gene. Germline CDR1 is DFQATT and CDR2 is SNEGSKA (reference sequence). The CDR3, as DNA: TGCAGTGCTACTAGCGGGTGGTACCAAGAGACCCAGTACTTC. It encodes CSATSGWYQETQYF.

This clonotype was seen a few times. The chain uses TRBV30 and TRBJ2-3, with D unresolved. Germline values: CDR1 GTSNPN, CDR2 SVGIG (reference sequence). The CDR3 is made up of 12 amino acids. Deletions cut 3 bases from V and 2 bases from J, with 6 bases between. The CDR3 nucleotides read TGTGCCTGGAGGGAGTCCACAGATACGCAGTATTTT. Translating gives CAWRESTDTQYF.

This clonotype was detected a few times. A read error is possible here, since a much larger clone lies one base away. The rearrangement links TRBV20-1 to TRBJ1-1, with D hard to call. Per germline, CDR1 DFQATT and CDR2 SNEGSKA (reference sequence). V was cut by 1 base and J by 7 bases, with 10 bases left in between. The CDR3 is made up of 12 amino acids. The CDR3 DNA follows: TGCAGTGCTAGAGGGGGAAGGAGTGAAGCTTTCTTT. It codes for CSARGGRSEAFF.

Ten or more counts support this clonotype. The chain recombines TRBV20-1 with TRBJ1-4; D possibly corresponds to TRBD1 (6 bases). CDR3 length equals 15 residues. Germline lookup yields CDR1 DFQATT and CDR2 SNEGSKA (reference sequence). Trimming shortened V by 2 bases and J by 3 bases, and 13 bases separated the two germline ends. The chain's CDR3 is CSARMGARANEKLFF. In DNA, the CDR3 is TGCAGTGCTAGAATGGGGGCAAGGGCTAATGAAAAACTGTTTTTT.

This clonotype was counted a few times. The chain uses TRBV2 and TRBJ2-7, with 7 bases identical to TRBD1. Germline lookup yields CDR1 SNHLY and CDR2 FYNNEI. V lost 1 base and J lost 7; bases outside the gene matches: 7. The CDR3 has 14 amino acids. In nucleotides, the CDR3 is TGTGCCAGCAGTGAAGAGGGGGCCATACAGGAGCAGTACTTC. It encodes CASSEEGAIQEQYF.

This clonotype was counted at least ten times. The chain uses TRBV18 and TRBJ1-3; D is unresolved. Trimming took 3 bases from V and 8 from J, leaving 8 bases between them. CDR1 KGHSH and CDR2 LQKENI come from the germline V gene. This CDR3 contains 12 residues. This CDR3 is CASSPGRDTIYF. The CDR3, as DNA: TGTGCCAGCTCACCCGGGAGGGACACCATATATTTT.

This clonotype came up a few times. This chain connects TRBV28 to TRBJ2-1; TRBD1 matches 8 bases. The CDR3 has 15 residues. CDR1 is MDHEN and CDR2 is SYDVKM in the germline V gene. J gave up 7 bases and V 7 bases, and 12 bases lay outside the gene matches. The DNA for the CDR3 is TGTGCCAGCACCCCCGACAGGGGAGTAGCAAATGAGCAGTTCTTC. Its protein is CASTPDRGVANEQFF.

In its sample, this clonotype was seen many times. This chain connects TRBV27 to TRBJ1-1; unclear D gene. CDR3 size: 14 residues. Germline CDR1 reads MNHEY; CDR2 reads SMNVEV (reference sequence). The V end was cut by 5 bases, the J end by 3 bases, with 13 bases between. CDR3 DNA: TGTGCCAGCAGTCACTCCAACTCGGACACTGAAGCTTTCTTT. Protein product: CASSHSNSDTEAFF.